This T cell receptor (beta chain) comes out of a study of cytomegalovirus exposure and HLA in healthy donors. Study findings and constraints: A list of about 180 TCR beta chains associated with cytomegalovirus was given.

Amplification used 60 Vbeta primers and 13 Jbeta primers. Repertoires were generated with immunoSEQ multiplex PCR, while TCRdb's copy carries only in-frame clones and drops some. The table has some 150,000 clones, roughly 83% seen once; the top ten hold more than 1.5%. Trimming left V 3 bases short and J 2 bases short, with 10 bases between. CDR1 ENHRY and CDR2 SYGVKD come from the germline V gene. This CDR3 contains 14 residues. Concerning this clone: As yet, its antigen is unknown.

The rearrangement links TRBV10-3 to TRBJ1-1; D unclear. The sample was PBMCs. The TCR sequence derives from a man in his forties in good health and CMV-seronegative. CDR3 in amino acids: CAISDGRINTEAFF. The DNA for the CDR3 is TGTGCCATCAGTGACGGCAGGATAAACACTGAAGCTTTCTTT.